These 18 T cell receptor beta chains were all obtained from the same sample, sequenced in a study of identical twins. TCRdb independently ran MiXCR on the 5' RACE reads; one entry per CDR3 protein. The table lists about 810,000 distinct CDR3 sequences, 9% to 15% of them singletons. These same data were also listed under a study on yellow fever vaccine responses in identical twins.

Sequencing input: PBMCs. The receptor set was obtained from a woman aged 18 to 35 in good health.

Many counts were recorded for this clonotype. The CDR3 DNA reads TGTGCCAGCTCCCAAGGTTTTTCTGGGGCCAACGTCCTGACTTTC. Its translation: CASSQGFSGANVLTF. The chain combines TRBV18 with TRBJ2-6, with D unresolved. Germline assignment: CDR1 KGHSH and CDR2 LQKENI. This CDR3 has 15 residues. V gave up 6 bases and J gave up 1 base, with 10 bases separating them.

This clonotype was seen a handful of times. The chain recombines TRBV5-1 with TRBJ2-3, with 7 positions matching TRBD2. The CDR3 covers 15 residues. After removal of 6 bases from V and 1 base from J, the junction contained 8 bases not matched to a gene. CDR1 and CDR2 from the germline V gene are SGHRS and YFSETQ. Written as DNA, the CDR3 is TGCGCCAGCACCTTTGGCGGGAGTGGCACAGATACGCAGTATTTT. It translates to CASTFGGSGTDTQYF.

There are a few counts of this clonotype. V gene TRBV5-5 combines with J gene TRBJ2-5; a weak D match, TRBD2 (5 bases). This CDR3 is 15 amino acids long. CDR1 is SGHKS, CDR2 YYEKEE, per germline (reference sequence). V was shortened by 4 bases and J by 5 bases, with 18 bases between the two germline ends. CDR3 in amino acids: CASSRGRGTQETQYF. The CDR3 DNA reads as TGTGCCAGCAGCCGAGGACGGGGAACTCAGGAGACCCAGTACTTC.

The sample holds a few counts of this clonotype. The chain carries TRBV12-3 or TRBV12-4 and TRBJ2-3; 7 bases are shared with TRBD2. This CDR3 comprises 13 residues. V lost 7 bases and J lost 2; bases outside the gene matches: 3. CDR3 coding DNA: TGTGCCAGCACGGGGGGTAACACAGATACGCAGTATTTT. Residues: CASTGGNTDTQYF.

This clonotype showed up many times. The chain carries TRBV28 and TRBJ1-6, with a possible D match to TRBD1 (5 bases). The CDR3 extends over 15 amino acids. The V gene's germline CDR1 is MDHEN and CDR2 SYDVKM. V dropped 6 bases and J dropped 6 bases, with 15 bases sitting between them. CDR3 DNA: TGTGCCAGCAGGGCGATAGGGGCCGGTAATTCACCCCTCCACTTT. It yields the protein CASRAIGAGNSPLHF.

This clonotype showed up just a few times. The chain has TRBV11-2 and TRBJ2-7; no definite D call. This CDR3 has 13 amino acids. Per germline, CDR1 SGHAT and CDR2 FQNNGV. Between the trimmed V and J ends, which lost 3 bases and 2 bases, there was a span of 8 bases. The CDR3 spells CASSFARTYEQYF. The CDR3 DNA sequence: TGTGCCAGCAGCTTTGCGCGTACCTACGAGCAGTACTTC.

This clonotype has only a few counts. The chain is built from TRBV29-1 and TRBJ1-1, with D perhaps TRBD1 (5 bases). The ends were cut back, 6 bases at V and 1 base at J, with 9 bases in the middle. Germline-derived CDR1 and CDR2 are SQVTM and ANQGSEA. This CDR3 has 12 residues. The CDR3 loop reads CSVRGANTEAFF. The CDR3 coding sequence is TGCAGCGTAAGGGGCGCGAACACTGAAGCTTTCTTT.

Written as DNA, the CDR3 is TGTGCCAGCAGCCTAACGGCTAGTACCGGGGAGCTGTTTTTT. This sequence encodes CASSLTASTGELFF. The chain has TRBV3-1 and TRBJ2-2; D gene ambiguous. Per germline, CDR1 LGHDT and CDR2 YNNKEL (reference sequence). V was trimmed by 4 bases and J by 5 bases, leaving 11 bases between them. The CDR3 is made up of 14 amino acids.

This clonotype occurred a few times. This sequence joins TRBV15 and TRBJ2-3, with D hard to call. CDR1 and CDR2 from the germline V gene are LNHNV and YYDKDF (reference sequence). The CDR3 contains 17 residues. V was cut by 4 bases and J by 2 bases, with 19 bases left in between. The CDR3 region is CATSTRSDRKNTDTQYF. The CDR3 nucleotides read TGTGCCACCAGCACAAGATCGGACCGAAAAAACACAGATACGCAGTATTTT.

This clonotype was observed at least ten times. The rearrangement joins TRBV7-9 to TRBJ1-4; D unresolved. Germline V CDR1 and CDR2: SEHNR, FQNEAQ (reference sequence). Trimming stripped 8 bases from V and 0 bases from J, with 10 bases between. The length of the CDR3 is 14 residues. The CDR3 DNA follows: TGTGCCAGCTTATTGGGGACAACTAATGAAAAACTGTTTTTT. Translation gives CASLLGTTNEKLFF.

This clonotype was observed a handful of times. The genes are TRBV12-3 or TRBV12-4 and TRBJ2-3; no definite D call. There are 12 residues in the CDR3. V lost 6 bases and J 8 bases, leaving 12 bases between the germline ends. CDR3 DNA sequence: TGTGCCAGCAGCCCAATTATGGGTACGCAGTATTTT. Translating gives CASSPIMGTQYF.

This clonotype occurred a few times. The chain carries TRBV21-1 and TRBJ2-7; the table's D call TRBD2 went unverified against the DNA. TRBV21-1 is a documented pseudogene. The length of the CDR3 is 16 residues. CDR3 sequence reads: CASSSPPGLLDYEQYF. CDR3 coding DNA: TGTGCCAGCAGCTCTCCTCCGGGACTACTAGACTACGAGCAGTACTTC.

The chain combines TRBV18 with TRBJ2-1; 8 positions match TRBD2. Germline CDR1 and CDR2: KGHSH and LQKENI. This CDR3 spans 17 amino acids. The V segment lost 1 base and the J segment 8 bases; nucleotides outside the gene matches: 13. Here the CDR3 DNA reads TGTGCCAGCTCACCACTCCGAGCGGGAGCCCCCGATGATGAGCAGTTCTTC. The encoded protein is CASSPLRAGAPDDEQFF.

The chain couples TRBV6-1 to TRBJ1-1; D not certain. Looked up from germline, CDR1 is MNHNS and CDR2 is SASEGT. The CDR3 spans 15 residues. V was pared by 2 bases and J by 6 bases, with 16 bases between. The CDR3: CASSERGASISEAFF. The CDR3 nucleotides read TGTGCCAGCAGTGAACGCGGAGCGTCGATTTCTGAAGCTTTCTTT.

This clonotype showed up just a few times. CDR3 sequence (DNA): TGTGCCAGCAGCTTATCGGCAGGGTTTCTCGATGGCTACACCTTC. It yields the protein CASSLSAGFLDGYTF. The gene calls are TRBV7-8 and TRBJ1-2; TRBD1 is a possible D gene (5 bases). The CDR3 has 15 residues. Looked up from germline, CDR1 is SGHVS and CDR2 is FQNEAQ. Trimming removed 2 bases from V and 6 bases from J, with 16 bases in between.

The count of this clonotype is one. The chain couples TRBV9 to TRBJ2-3; weak D call: TRBD1 (5 bases). V was shortened by 0 bases and J by 2 bases, with 10 bases between the two germline ends. The CDR3 sequence is 15 residues long. CDR1 is SGDLS and CDR2 is YYNGEE in the germline V gene. CDR3 sequence reads: CASSVGRGTTDTQYF. The CDR3, as DNA: TGTGCCAGCAGCGTAGGTAGGGGCACCACAGATACGCAGTATTTT.

The genes are TRBV7-2 and TRBJ1-3; TRBD1 matches at 7 bases. The V and J ends lost 7 bases and 0 bases, in that order; junction bases with no gene match: 6. There are 15 residues in the CDR3. Germline CDR1 is SGHTA and CDR2 is FQGNSA. CDR3 DNA: TGTGCCAGCATCGGGGACAGCGGCTCTGGAAACACCATATATTTT. Translating gives CASIGDSGSGNTIYF. Together with reference TRBV7-2 and TRBJ1-3, the CDR3 gives the full variable domain: GAGVSQSPSNKVTEKGKDVELRCDPISGHTALYWYRQSLGQGLEFLIYFQGNSAPDKSGLPSDRFSAERTGGSVSTLTIQRTQQEDSAVYLCASIGDSGSGNTIYFGEGSWLTVV.

This clonotype was recorded at least ten times. The V call is TRBV20-1, the J call TRBJ1-1; D is possibly TRBD1 (5 bases). This CDR3 region has 14 residues. V was trimmed by 3 bases and J by 3 bases, leaving 14 bases between them. CDR1 DFQATT and CDR2 SNEGSKA come from the germline V gene (reference sequence). CDR3 DNA sequence: TGCAGTGCTAGTGACCCGGGGGGGTACACTGAAGCTTTCTTT. Translating it yields CSASDPGGYTEAFF.